The next 16 T cell receptor beta chains were all read from a single sample in a study of Ad26.COV2.S vaccination and SARS-CoV-2 variants. The repertoire was sequenced with immunoSEQ multiplex PCR; TCRdb's copy has only in-frame clones and lacks some. The data hold 400,000 to 500,000 clones, with approximately 87% observed a single time. The treatment: about 20 received Ad26.COV2.S at low or high dose, single or two shots; 5 received placebo; per-sample allocation not given. Each sample was drawn 63 days after the first injection (of vaccine or placebo). The source was peripheral blood, collected in a trial of Ad26.COV2.S vaccine versus placebo. These receptors were collected from a person between 18 and 65 years old who received the Ad26.COV2.S COVID-19 vaccine or a placebo.

The V call is TRBV4-1, the J call TRBJ2-5; TRBD2 aligns across 11 bases. V was pared by 1 base and J by 5 bases, with 9 bases of the junction left unmatched. This CDR3 has 17 amino acids. Germline V gene lookup returns CDR1 MGHRA and CDR2 YSYEKL. The CDR3 is CASSQGVLAGGWETQYF. In DNA, the CDR3 is TGCGCCAGCAGCCAAGGCGTTCTAGCGGGGGGTTGGGAGACCCAGTACTTC.

The genes are TRBV11-2 and TRBJ2-7; D is ambiguous. Germline V gene data show CDR1 as SGHAT and CDR2 as FQNNGV. This CDR3 comprises 14 residues. Trimming took 5 bases from V and 3 from J, leaving 14 bases between them. The CDR3 DNA is TGTGCCAGCAGCGGGCGGAACCGAAACTACGAGCAGTACTTC. This encodes CASSGRNRNYEQYF.

The chain combines TRBV28 with TRBJ1-1; no clear D gene. The CDR3 sequence is 13 residues long. V lost 5 bases, J lost 0 bases, and 7 bases lay in between. The germline V gene encodes CDR1 MDHEN and CDR2 SYDVKM. The CDR3: CASSITVNTEAFF. For the CDR3, the DNA is TGTGCCAGCAGTATTACAGTGAACACTGAAGCTTTCTTT.

The V call is TRBV11-2, the J call TRBJ1-2; D might be TRBD1 (5 bases). CDR1 and CDR2 (germline): SGHAT, FQNNGV. The CDR3 spans 15 residues. Between the trimmed V and J ends, which lost 4 bases and 3 bases, there was a span of 15 bases. The CDR3: CASSSDRDGYYGYTF. CDR3 nucleotide sequence: TGTGCCAGCAGCTCCGACCGGGACGGCTACTATGGCTACACCTTC.

Comment on this clone: In the same sample, other DNA sequences code for this CDR3. This chain links TRBV18 with TRBJ2-2; D is unresolved. This CDR3 has 15 residues. Germline assignment: CDR1 KGHSH and CDR2 LQKENI. V was cut by 3 bases and J by 0 bases, with 8 bases left in between. DNA for the CDR3: TGTGCCAGCTCACCTCCCGGAGCGAACACCGGGGAGCTGTTTTTT. Its protein is CASSPPGANTGELFF.

This rearrangement joins TRBV6-2 or TRBV6-3 to TRBJ1-1, with unresolved D. The ends were cut back, 2 bases at V and 1 base at J, with 5 bases in the middle. The germline V gene has CDR1 MNHEY and CDR2 SVGEGT. The CDR3 covers 13 residues. The CDR3 protein is CASSYNKNTEAFF. CDR3 nucleotides: TGTGCCAGCAGTTACAACAAGAACACTGAAGCTTTCTTT.

This clone showed up just once. The gene calls are TRBV23-1 and TRBJ2-7; D gene ambiguous. TRBV23-1 is an ORF, and what it does is uncertain. This CDR3 comprises 12 residues. Trimming took 8 bases from V and 5 from J, leaving 13 bases between them. CDR3 sequence (DNA): TGCGCCAGCCGCCGGACCCGGGACGAGCAGTACTTC. The encoded protein is CASRRTRDEQYF.

This clone showed up just once. The genes are TRBV3-1 (or the pseudogene TRBV3-2) and TRBJ2-3; D ambiguous. Trimming cost V 0 bases and J 4 bases, with 8 bases left between them. The germline CDR1 and CDR2 sequences are LGHDT and YNNKEL (reference sequence). The CDR3 is 14 amino acids. The CDR3: CASSQDVRSDTQYF. CDR3 DNA: TGTGCCAGCAGCCAAGATGTGCGGTCAGATACGCAGTATTTT.

The chain is built from TRBV4-3 and TRBJ2-1; D may correspond to TRBD1 or TRBD2 (6 bases each). This CDR3 spans 17 amino acids. Trimming left V 0 bases short and J 7 bases short, with 19 bases between. CDR1 is LGHNA and CDR2 is YSLEER in the germline V gene. The CDR3 spells CASSQELGGALKNEQFF. CDR3 coding DNA: TGCGCCAGCAGCCAAGAATTGGGGGGCGCACTCAAAAATGAGCAGTTCTTC.

Comment on this clone: Other nucleotide sequences in the sample specify the same CDR3. The chain is built from TRBV6-2 or TRBV6-3 and TRBJ2-7, with 11 nucleotides matching TRBD1. The CDR3 is made up of 15 amino acids. The ends lost 6 bases at V and 4 bases at J; junction bases unmatched: 8. Germline V CDR1 and CDR2: MNHEY, SVGEGT. DNA of the CDR3: TGTGCCAGCAGCGGAGGGACAGGGGGTCTTTACGAGCAGTACTTC. Amino acids: CASSGGTGGLYEQYF.

The rearrangement links TRBV5-6 to TRBJ1-3; D perhaps matches TRBD1 (5 bases). V lost 2 bases, J lost 2 bases, and 14 bases lay in between. This CDR3 has 16 residues. Germline CDR1 and CDR2: SGHDT and YYEEEE. The CDR3 DNA follows: TGTGCCAGCAGCTTCGAGAGGGGTTACCCTGGAAACACCATATATTTT. Protein sequence: CASSFERGYPGNTIYF.

The chain combines TRBV11-3 with TRBJ2-2, with D unresolved. Per the germline V gene, CDR1 is SGHNT and CDR2 is YENEEA. The CDR3 has 12 amino acids. V lost 1 base and J 4 bases, leaving 1 base between the germline ends. In nucleotides, the CDR3 is TGTGCCAGCAGCTTAGGCACCGGGGAGCTGTTTTTT. Residues: CASSLGTGELFF.

The chain recombines TRBV7-2 with TRBJ2-1; 9 nucleotides match TRBD2. Germline lookup yields CDR1 SGHTA and CDR2 FQGNSA. This CDR3 has 14 residues. The V and J ends lost 5 bases and 5 bases, in that order; junction bases with no gene match: 4. The CDR3 DNA follows: TGTGCCAGCAGCCCGGGACTAGCCCACAATGAGCAGTTCTTC. Translation gives CASSPGLAHNEQFF.

The chain uses TRBV29-1 and TRBJ2-5, with TRBD1 matching over 7 bases. The CDR3 loop spans 12 amino acids. Losses at the gene ends were 6 bases for V and 3 bases for J; bases not matched to a gene: 4. Per germline, CDR1 SQVTM and CDR2 ANQGSEA. Here the CDR3 DNA reads TGCAGCGTCGTGGGACAGAAAGAGACCCAGTACTTC. Translating it yields CSVVGQKETQYF.

The rearrangement uses TRBV7-9 and TRBJ1-1, with TRBD1 matching over 10 bases. The CDR3 has 15 amino acids. Trimming cost V 5 bases and J 9 bases; bases outside gene matches: 12. The V gene's germline CDR1 is SEHNR and CDR2 FQNEAQ (reference sequence). CDR3 amino acids: CASSKTTGGSGKAFF. The CDR3, as DNA: TGTGCCAGCAGCAAGACGACAGGGGGCTCTGGAAAAGCTTTCTTT.

V gene TRBV2 combines with J gene TRBJ2-3, with TRBD1 matching over 8 bases. V was pared by 6 bases and J by 2 bases, with 7 bases of the junction left unmatched. CDR1 SNHLY and CDR2 FYNNEI come from the germline V gene. This CDR3 is built from 15 residues. CDR3 nucleotides: TGTGCCAGCAGCCAAGGACAGGGCGACACAGATACGCAGTATTTT. This codes for CASSQGQGDTDTQYF.